This passage covers 24 T cell receptor beta chains from one sample sequenced in a study of T cell responses to AZD1222 COVID-19 vaccine. Measured with immunoSEQ multiplex PCR; TCRdb has only the in-frame clones, and not every one. The sample yields about 89,000 clones, around 91% seen once. The source material was peripheral blood, sampled 28 days after the second AZD1222 dose. The receptors were gathered from an adult who received the AZD1222 COVID-19 vaccine.

The CDR3 loop is CASSELTNRVTYGYTF. The CDR3 bases are TGTGCCAGCAGTGAACTCACCAACAGGGTTACTTATGGCTACACCTTC. The chain couples TRBV2 to TRBJ1-2; TRBD1 might be the D (6 bases). This CDR3 has 16 amino acids. Germline CDR1 and CDR2: SNHLY and FYNNEI. V dropped 2 bases and J dropped 5 bases, with 18 bases sitting between them.

The chain carries TRBV11-3 and TRBJ1-3, with 9 bases fitting TRBD1. This CDR3 comprises 18 residues. Trimming took 5 bases from V and 1 from J; bases not matched to a gene: 12. CDR1 is SGHNT and CDR2 is YENEEA in the germline V gene. This chain's CDR3 is CASSMGQGIVESGNTIYF. CDR3 nucleotides: TGTGCCAGCAGCATGGGACAGGGTATTGTGGAATCTGGAAACACCATATATTTT.

The J gene is TRBJ1-2, the V gene TRBV7-8, with D uncertain. V gave up 1 base and J gave up 5 bases, with 14 bases separating them. Per the germline V gene, CDR1 is SGHVS and CDR2 is FQNEAQ. The CDR3 runs to 15 residues. CDR3 residues: CASSLVRAVRYGYTF. The CDR3 coding sequence is TGTGCCAGCAGCTTAGTTCGGGCTGTAAGGTATGGCTACACCTTC.

The rearrangement links TRBV6-5 to TRBJ2-7, with D possibly TRBD1 on 5 matching bases. The germline V and J ends were trimmed by 6 bases and 7 bases, with 16 bases remaining between them. CDR3 size: 13 residues. Germline assignment: CDR1 MNHEY and CDR2 SVGAGI. DNA for the CDR3: TGTGCCAGCAGCCCACAACAGGCTCGGGAGCAGTACTTC. Amino acid sequence: CASSPQQAREQYF.

Only one count was recorded for this clone. This chain links TRBV29-1 with TRBJ2-1, with D possibly TRBD2 on 6 matching bases. Trimming pared 1 base from V and 5 bases from J, leaving 15 bases between. The CDR3 sequence is 15 residues long. Looked up from germline, CDR1 is SQVTM and CDR2 is ANQGSEA. DNA of the CDR3: TGCAGCGTTGAAGGAGGCACTAGCAGAAACAATGAGCAGTTCTTC. Its translation is CSVEGGTSRNNEQFF.

This clone was seen a handful of times. The chain carries TRBV6-4 and TRBJ1-2; D not resolved. The CDR3 has 15 residues. Between the trimmed V and J ends, which lost 6 bases and 4 bases, there was a span of 18 bases. Germline CDR1 MRHNA, CDR2 SNTAGT. CDR3 protein: CASRRSNDGIYGYTF. CDR3 nucleotides: TGTGCCAGCAGAAGAAGTAATGACGGAATCTATGGCTACACCTTC.

V is TRBV20-1 and J is TRBJ2-2, with TRBD1 identical over 9 bases. V lost 4 bases and J lost 5; bases outside the gene matches: 5. The CDR3 consists of 14 residues. Germline lookup yields CDR1 DFQATT and CDR2 SNEGSKA (reference sequence). The CDR3 protein is CSAIDRGTTGELFF. In DNA form, the CDR3 reads TGCAGTGCTATTGACAGGGGGACGACCGGGGAGCTGTTTTTT.

The chain carries TRBV6-5 and TRBJ2-1; 7 nucleotides agree with TRBD1. The CDR3 has 14 amino acids. CDR1 is MNHEY and CDR2 is SVGAGI in the germline V gene. V lost 5 bases, J lost 6 bases, and 7 bases stayed unmatched. The CDR3 here is CASSTRDSFNEQFF. CDR3 nucleotides: TGTGCCAGCAGTACGAGGGACAGCTTCAATGAGCAGTTCTTC.

The chain has TRBV4-1 and TRBJ2-3, with D perhaps matching TRBD2 (5 bases). With 2 bases removed from V and 2 bases from J, the gap between germline ends came to 14 bases. Germline assignment: CDR1 MGHRA and CDR2 YSYEKL. The CDR3 runs to 16 residues. Written as DNA, the CDR3 is TGCGCCAGCAGCCAATTGAGAGGTCGGGACACAGATACGCAGTATTTT. It encodes CASSQLRGRDTDTQYF.

The chain employs TRBV21-1 and TRBJ1-5. TRBV21-1 is a pseudogene. The CDR3 spans 17 residues. CDR3 sequence reads: CASSLCRAGNSNQPQHF. DNA for the CDR3: TGTGCCAGCAGCCTCTGTAGGGCAGGCAATAGCAATCAGCCCCAGCATTTT.

The chain couples TRBV30 to TRBJ1-5; 8 positions match TRBD1. There are 13 residues in the CDR3. With 5 bases clipped from V and 7 bases from J, the junction kept 7 bases outside the gene matches. Germline CDR1 is GTSNPN and CDR2 is SVGIG (reference sequence). The CDR3 sequence: CAWGTGGVQPQHF. The CDR3 nucleotides are TGTGCCTGGGGCACAGGGGGGGTCCAGCCCCAGCATTTT.

The chain carries TRBV3-1 (or the pseudogene TRBV3-2) and TRBJ1-4; TRBD1 agrees at 9 bases. This CDR3 spans 15 amino acids. The J segment lost 7 bases and the V segment lost 4 bases, leaving 7 bases of the junction unmatched. CDR1 is LGHDT and CDR2 is YNNKEL in the germline V gene (reference sequence). The CDR3 sequence is CASSLEDRGTEKLFF. CDR3 nucleotides: TGTGCCAGCAGCCTCGAGGACAGGGGTACTGAAAAACTGTTTTTT.

The chain couples TRBV19 to TRBJ1-2, with 7 bases lining up with TRBD1. CDR3 length: 13 residues. Trimming cost V 3 bases and J 7 bases; bases outside gene matches: 5. The germline CDR1 and CDR2 sequences are LNHDA and SQIVND (reference sequence). Here the CDR3 reads CASSIDHRGGYTF. As DNA, the CDR3 is TGTGCCAGTAGTATCGACCACAGGGGTGGCTACACCTTC.

This clone was counted between two and nine times. The rearrangement uses TRBV5-1 and TRBJ1-5; TRBD1 is a possible D gene (5 bases). CDR1 is SGHRS, CDR2 YFSETQ, per germline. Trimming took off 4 bases at V and 3 bases at J, with 14 bases between the two ends. CDR3 length equals 15 residues. The CDR3 loop reads CASSPSGRDNQPQHF. CDR3 DNA: TGCGCCAGCAGCCCTTCGGGACGGGACAATCAGCCCCAGCATTTT.

In nucleotides, the CDR3 is TGTGCCAGCAGCCCCCCCATGACAGGGAGGATGGATGGCTACACCTTC. It is translated as CASSPPMTGRMDGYTF. The chain employs TRBV7-9 and TRBJ1-2, with 7 positions matching TRBD1. Germline assignment: CDR1 SEHNR and CDR2 FQNEAQ (reference sequence). V shed 5 bases, J shed 6 bases, and the junction held 15 bases outside the gene matches. The length of the CDR3 is 16 residues.

This clone was found once. This chain links TRBV3-1 (or the pseudogene TRBV3-2) with TRBJ2-5; 7 nucleotides align to TRBD2. V gave up 10 bases and J gave up 5 bases; unmatched junction bases: 10. Germline CDR1 reads LGHDT; CDR2 reads YNNKEL (reference sequence). The CDR3 is made up of 13 amino acids. Here the CDR3 DNA reads TGTGCCACCCGGAGCGGGAAGGCGGAGACCCAGTACTTC. Its protein is CATRSGKAETQYF.

The DNA for the CDR3 is TGTGCCTGGAAGGCAGGGGCCCTCTCTGGAAACACCATATATTTT. Residues: CAWKAGALSGNTIYF. V gene TRBV30 combines with J gene TRBJ1-3; D possibly corresponds to TRBD1 (6 bases). Trimming shortened V by 4 bases and J by 0 bases, and 13 bases separated the two germline ends. CDR1 GTSNPN and CDR2 SVGIG come from the germline V gene (reference sequence). CDR3 length: 15 residues.

The gene calls are TRBV6-2 or TRBV6-3 and TRBJ1-1; TRBD1 matches 12 bases. This CDR3 spans 16 amino acids. Germline V gene sequence: CDR1 MNHEY, CDR2 SVGEGT. The junction had 8 bases not matched to a gene; V was cut back by 6 bases and J by 3 bases. The CDR3 protein is CASSRGQGARYTEAFF. The CDR3 DNA follows: TGTGCCAGCAGCCGGGGACAGGGGGCTCGGTACACTGAAGCTTTCTTT.

The chain employs TRBV3-1 (or the pseudogene TRBV3-2) and TRBJ2-7; D unresolved. Trimming removed 0 bases at V and 2 bases at J, with 11 bases between. This CDR3 is built from 15 residues. Looked up from germline, CDR1 is LGHDT and CDR2 is YNNKEL (reference sequence). The CDR3 sequence: CASSQEVRPTYEQYF. CDR3 DNA sequence: TGTGCCAGCAGCCAAGAAGTTAGGCCTACCTACGAGCAGTACTTC.

The J gene is TRBJ1-2, the V gene TRBV2; a weak D match, TRBD1 (5 bases). Germline V gene sequence: CDR1 SNHLY, CDR2 FYNNEI. V lost 6 bases, J lost 4 bases, and 9 bases lay in between. The length of the CDR3 is 12 residues. The CDR3 sequence: CASRGDLYGYTF. The CDR3 nucleotides are TGTGCCAGCAGGGGGGACCTCTATGGCTACACCTTC.

The table lists this clone with a few counts. The rearrangement joins TRBV3-1 (or the pseudogene TRBV3-2) to TRBJ1-6; TRBD1 is a possible D gene (6 bases). Trimming shortened V by 6 bases and J by 9 bases, and 18 bases separated the two germline ends. The CDR3 is made up of 15 amino acids. Germline V gives CDR1 LGHDT, CDR2 YNNKEL (reference sequence). The chain's CDR3 is CASSSGPRGGSPLHF. Here the CDR3 DNA reads TGTGCCAGCAGTTCAGGACCCCGAGGGGGTTCACCCCTCCACTTT.

The chain couples TRBV18 to TRBJ1-1; D may be TRBD1 (6 bases). The CDR3 consists of 13 residues. Germline V gives CDR1 KGHSH, CDR2 LQKENI. With 3 bases removed from V and 1 base from J, the gap between germline ends came to 6 bases. The CDR3 spells CASSPTGNTEAFF. The DNA for the CDR3 is TGTGCCAGCTCACCGACAGGGAACACTGAAGCTTTCTTT.

This clone is a singleton in its sample. The chain carries TRBV6-5 and TRBJ2-1; D gene unclear. There are 16 residues in the CDR3. Germline-derived CDR1 and CDR2 are MNHEY and SVGAGI. The V and J ends lost 4 bases and 4 bases respectively, with 17 bases between them. The CDR3 is CASSFYHSREYNEQFF. The CDR3 DNA is TGTGCCAGCAGTTTCTATCATTCTCGTGAATACAATGAGCAGTTCTTC.

V usage is TRBV9 and J usage is TRBJ2-1, with D unclear. Deletions cut 0 bases from V and 5 bases from J, with 6 bases between. CDR1 SGDLS and CDR2 YYNGEE come from the germline V gene. The CDR3 is 13 residues long. CDR3 DNA sequence: TGTGCCAGCAGCGTAGGCGCCAACAATGAGCAGTTCTTC. The encoded protein is CASSVGANNEQFF.